Sequencing of this TCR beta chain was carried out in a study of type 1 and type 2 diabetes patients (dated by TCRdb to 2016 to 2017). The study in broad terms: About 9 type 1 diabetes patients, a few type 2 diabetes patients and six nondiabetic controls were recruited in China to form the cohort. Altogether, 15 million to 20 million paired-end reads were produced across the whole study. Throughout the study, CD4 or CD8 MicroBeads on MACS columns were used to positively select CD4+ and CD8+ T cells from PBMCs. Paired-end sequencing of TCRbeta libraries was performed on Illumina HiSeq 2000 or MiSeq instruments. Comparing approximately 20-cycle and roughly 27-cycle amplification showed similar V gene usage, suggesting similar primer efficiencies and random PCR bias. TCRbeta repertoires were profiled by high-throughput sequencing in the study to compare type 1 diabetes, type 2 diabetes and nondiabetic individuals. Type 2 diabetes patients were used as a disease comparison group for the type 1 diabetes patients.

Every diabetic patient fulfilled standard classification criteria for type 1 or type 2 diabetes, and glucose and C-peptide were evaluated using WHO-recommended methods. Donors with other autoimmune diseases or infections within the previous four weeks were excluded. Ten milliliters of peripheral blood were collected from each participant. PBMCs were isolated with LymphoPrep density separation. A word on this clonotype: Its antigen is still unknown. This may arise from a read error, as a much more abundant clone is one base away.

CDR1 is given as LNHNV and CDR2 as YYDKDF, both from the germline V gene (reference sequence). Spanning cysteine to phenylalanine, the CDR3 consists of 13 amino acids. Of the read, only the CDR3 DNA is kept; its 39 bases are in frame from base 1. Sequencing instrument: Illumina MiSeq. For TCRbeta CDR3 amplification, the template was genomic DNA taken from the sorted T cell subsets. The TCRbeta CDR3 region was amplified by multiplex PCR using 30 forward and 13 reverse primers. PCR products were purified with AMPure XP beads, then indices and adaptors were added in a second approximately 25-cycle PCR. Before sequencing, libraries were gel-purified with the QIAquick Gel Extraction Kit. Concerning the study's data processing: FLASH was used to merge the paired-end reads, and IgBLAST was used to align the reads to IMGT V, D and J germline references. Reads with below 70% alignment identity to germline references were discarded, leaving 8.5 million to 14 million reads study-wide. IMGT definitions were followed to assign CDR3 boundaries, reading frame and productivity. Clones at or above 1% of reads were defined as highly-expanded clones, and diversity was measured by normalized Shannon entropy. Group differences in Shannon entropy were tested with unpaired two-tailed t-tests. Using fastp at Q25 and MiXCR, TCRdb reprocessed the public reads and kept productive beta chains. Every CDR3 protein is listed once, alongside the most common genes and DNA of its rows. Clone size and V and J calls follow TCRdb, not the original study. The sample table holds more than 250,000 distinct CDR3 sequences, of which 47% were seen once. The ten top clones hold approximately 13% of the sample.

The research as a whole found: Type 2 diabetes patients had few highly-expanded CD4+ clones (median one), and those clones made up a median around 4% of reads. The study groups were not matched for age and gender, which could possibly have biased interpretation. Because only a limited number of T2D and control samples were sequenced, some T1D-only HECs might also be present in more T2D or control samples. In both CD4+ and CD8+ T cells, type 2 diabetes repertoires were highly diverse, with diversity significantly greater than that of type 1 diabetes repertoires. Highly correlated V and J gene usage patterns were observed for type 2 diabetes and control samples, with an average of approximately 0.97 between samples.

Recombination joined TRBV15 with TRBJ2-2; TRBD2 is perhaps the D gene, given 5 matching bases. The receptor was derived from a man between 18 and 29 years old with type 2 diabetes. Sequencing was carried out using peripheral blood mononuclear cells (PBMCs). The sequenced DNA: TGTGCCACCAGCACCCCCTACACCGGGAAGCTGTTTTTT. Translated, this gives CATSTPYTGKLFF.